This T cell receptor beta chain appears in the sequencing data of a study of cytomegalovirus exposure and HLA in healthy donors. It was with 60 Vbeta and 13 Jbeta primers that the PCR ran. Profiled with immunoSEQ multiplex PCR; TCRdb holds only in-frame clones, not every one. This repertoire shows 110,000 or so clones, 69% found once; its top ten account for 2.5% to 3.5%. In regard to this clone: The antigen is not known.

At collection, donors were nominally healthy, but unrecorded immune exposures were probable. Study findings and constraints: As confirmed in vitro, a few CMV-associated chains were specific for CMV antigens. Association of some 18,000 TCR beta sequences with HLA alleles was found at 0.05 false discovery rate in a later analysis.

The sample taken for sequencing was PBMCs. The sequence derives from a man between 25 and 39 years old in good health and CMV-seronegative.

The CDR3 loop is CASSSPPIPGSNEQFF. For the CDR3, the DNA is TGTGCCAGCAGCTCACCCCCCATCCCCGGGAGTAATGAGCAGTTCTTC. The V call is TRBV7-9, the J call TRBJ2-1; tentatively, D is TRBD2 (6 bases). Germline V gene lookup returns CDR1 SEHNR and CDR2 FQNEAQ (reference sequence). Trimming shortened V by 4 bases and J by 7 bases, and 20 bases separated the two germline ends. The CDR3 is made up of 16 amino acids.